This T cell receptor (beta chain) derives from a study of post-analysis software for immune sequencing data. Libraries were made from TCR beta cDNA, and they carried unique molecular identifiers. The T cell input of roughly 0.95 to 10 million gave about 500,000 cDNA molecules. TCRdb fed the PCR reads into MiXCR, producing one record per CDR3 protein. The table includes roughly 580,000 distinct CDR3 sequences, 44% detected once. As for this clonotype: No antigen is known for it.

Regarding the study as a whole: Controls' normalized Chao1 diversity significantly exceeded that of multiple sclerosis patients. Patients had higher frequencies than controls of about five TRBV segments, including TRBV5-6, TRBV5-1 and TRBV20-1.

Germline V gene data show CDR1 as SGHRS and CDR2 as YFSETQ. J was trimmed by 3 bases and V by 1 base; bases with no gene match: 2. The CDR3 runs 14 residues. The clonotype comes from a girl under 18 with multiple sclerosis. The chain is built from TRBV5-1 and TRBJ2-5; 8 bases are a match to TRBD2. The sequenced sample consisted of blood. DNA of the CDR3: TGCGCCAGCAGCTTGTCAGCGGGAGAAGAGACCCAGTACTTC. Amino acids: CASSLSAGEETQYF.